This is a list of T cell receptor beta chains from one sample in a study of cytomegalovirus exposure and HLA in healthy donors. Sequencing was performed with immunoSEQ multiplex PCR; in TCRdb, only in-frame clones are kept and a portion is missing. The sample includes tens of thousands of clones, about two thirds seen only once; the top ten take roughly 5.5%. The sequenced sample was PBMCs. Source of these receptors: a boy between 10 and 17 years old in good health and CMV-seropositive. CDR3s include the opening cysteine and the closing phenylalanine or tryptophan. Fields, in order: V gene, J gene, CDR3 length, D gene, clone size, CDR3 DNA, CDR3 protein. A D gene is named only where the DNA matches it firmly. Not all rows give a size; the values are once, few, many and, for expanded clones, a class.

TRBV18	TRBJ2-1	11	-	few	TGTGCCAGCTCATCCGGGGTAGCCCAGTTCTTC	CASSSGVAQFF
TRBV18	TRBJ1-2	15	TRBD1	-	TGTGCCAGCTCACGTGGACAGGGCTCCCTGATCGGCTACACCTTC	CASSRGQGSLIGYTF
TRBV10-1	TRBJ2-1	14	TRBD1	-	TGCGCCAGGCCTGGACAGGGGGCGCGGAATGAGCAGTTCTTC	CARPGQGARNEQFF
TRBV6-5	TRBJ1-2	13	TRBD1	-	TGTGCCAGCAGTCGAGGGACAGGGTATGGCTACACCTTC	CASSRGTGYGYTF
TRBV9	TRBJ1-1	15	-	-	TGTGCCAGCAGCGTAGGGGCAGGGGTTTCGGTTGAAGCTTTCTTT	CASSVGAGVSVEAFF
TRBV6-1	TRBJ1-5	16	-	-	TGTGCCAGCAGTGAGGCCTGGGGCAGGGATGGACAGCCCCAGAATTTT	CASSEAWGRDGQPQNF
TRBV5-4	TRBJ2-7	16	TRBD2	-	TGTGCCAGCAGCTTGGGACTAGCGGGAGGGCCGGGAGGGCAGTACTTC	CASSLGLAGGPGGQYF
TRBV28	TRBJ1-1	14	TRBD1	-	TGTGCCAGCAGTATCGACAGGGGGGCCACTGAAGCTTTCTTT	CASSIDRGATEAFF
TRBV6-1	TRBJ1-1	10	-	-	TGTGCCAGCAGTGAAGGAGCGGCTTTCTTT	CASSEGAAFF
TRBV28	TRBJ2-1	13	TRBD1	-	TGTGCCAGTAGGGGGCTTTCCTACAATGAGCAGTTCTTC	CASRGLSYNEQFF
TRBV9	TRBJ1-5	15	TRBD1	few	TGTGCCAGCAGCGCCGACGGACAGGGCAATCAGCCCCAGCATTTT	CASSADGQGNQPQHF
TRBV28	TRBJ1-6	15	-	-	TGTGCCAGCAGTTTAACTGACTCCTATAATTCACCCCTCAACTTT	CASSLTDSYNSPLNF
TRBV12-5	TRBJ1-1	12	TRBD1	-	TGTGCTAGTGGGCTGGACAGGGGTAAAGCTTTCTTT	CASGLDRGKAFF
TRBV5-1	TRBJ2-1	15	-	few	TGCGCCAGCAGCCTTGGGCTAGCGATTAACAATGAGCAGTTCTTC	CASSLGLAINNEQFF
TRBV6-6	TRBJ2-7	15	-	few	TGTGCCAGCACAAACACCGGACAGCAGATCTACGAGCAGTACTTC	CASTNTGQQIYEQYF
TRBV5-4	TRBJ2-7	13	-	-	TGTGCCAGCAGCTTATTTGCGGTCGACGAGCAGTACTTC	CASSLFAVDEQYF
TRBV7-9	TRBJ1-5	15	TRBD1	-	TGTGCCAGCAGCTTAGGGACAGGGGACAATCAGCCCCAGCATTTT	CASSLGTGDNQPQHF
TRBV18	TRBJ1-1	16	-	few	TGTGCCAGCTCACCACCTTCTAGCAACATGAACACTGAAGCTTTCTTT	CASSPPSSNMNTEAFF
TRBV5-5	TRBJ2-7	15	TRBD2	few	TGTGCCAGCAGCCCCGGGACTAGCGGACCCTACGAGCAGTACTTC	CASSPGTSGPYEQYF
TRBV2	TRBJ2-7	14	TRBD1	-	TGTGCCAGCAGCAGACAGGGGGTGGGCTACGAGCAGTACTTC	CASSRQGVGYEQYF
TRBV28	TRBJ2-7	15	-	-	TGTGCCAGCAGTTTAACCGGGAGAGGAACAGACGAGCAGTACTTC	CASSLTGRGTDEQYF
TRBV11-2	TRBJ2-3	16	TRBD1	-	TGTGCCAGCAGCAAAGTTACAGGGGCCAGCACAGATACGCAGTATTTT	CASSKVTGASTDTQYF
TRBV4-1	TRBJ2-2	17	-	-	TGCGCCAGCAGCCAAGATCTATACAGGGGGGGCACCGGGGAGCTGTTTTTT	CASSQDLYRGGTGELFF
TRBV10-1	TRBJ2-1	15	-	-	TGCGCCAGCAGTGAACTCCTTGGCGCGGGGAATGAGCAGTTCTTC	CASSELLGAGNEQFF
TRBV7-9	TRBJ1-4	15	-	-	TGTGCCAGCAGCTCGCCCACAGGCCTAGATGAAAAACTGTTTTTT	CASSSPTGLDEKLFF
TRBV30	TRBJ2-3	16	TRBD2	once	TGTGCCTGGAGTTCCCAGCCTAGCGGGGGAAGAGGTACGCAGTATTTT	CAWSSQPSGGRGTQYF
TRBV30	TRBJ1-3	15	-	-	TGTGCCTGGAGTGTTGCGGCAGTTCGGTCGGGCACCATATATTTT	CAWSVAAVRSGTIYF
TRBV6-5	TRBJ2-7	15	-	-	TGTGCCAGCACAAACACCGGACAGCAGATCTACGAGCAGTACTTC	CASTNTGQQIYEQYF
TRBV19	TRBJ2-7	14	TRBD1	-	TGTGCCAGTAGTAGGGGACAGTCCTATATGGAGCAGTACTTC	CASSRGQSYMEQYF
TRBV7-9	TRBJ2-1	14	-	-	TGTGCCAGCAGCCCCCCTCGCGGGAACAATGAGCAGTTCTTC	CASSPPRGNNEQFF
TRBV7-6	TRBJ1-5	15	-	-	TGTGCCAGCAGCCCGCAGACGGGAGGCAATCAGCCCCAGCATTTT	CASSPQTGGNQPQHF
TRBV5-6	TRBJ1-4	14	TRBD1	-	TGTGCCAGCAGCAAAGGACAGGTCGGGGAAAAACTGTTTTTT	CASSKGQVGEKLFF
TRBV12-2	TRBJ2-1	16	-	-	TGTGCAAGTCGCTTAGAGCGGGAGAGGACCTACAATGAGCAGTTCTTC	CASRLERERTYNEQFF
TRBV18	TRBJ1-1	13	-	-	TGTGCCAGCTCACCAGTATCGAACACTGAAGCTTTCTTT	CASSPVSNTEAFF
TRBV29-1	TRBJ2-1	12	TRBD2	few	TGCAGCGCTGGACTAGGAAAGAGGGGGCAGTTCTTC	CSAGLGKRGQFF
TRBV5-4	TRBJ2-5	14	-	-	TGTGCCAGCAGCTTGAGGCAGGGGGGTGAGACCCAGTACTTC	CASSLRQGGETQYF
TRBV6-6	TRBJ2-7	16	TRBD1	-	TGTGCCAGCAGTTACTCAACGGGACAGGAAGCCTACGAGCAGTACTTC	CASSYSTGQEAYEQYF
TRBV14	TRBJ1-2	17	TRBD1	-	TGTGCCAGCAGCCAAGTCCACTCGGGACAGGGGTCCTATGGCTACACCTTC	CASSQVHSGQGSYGYTF
TRBV9	TRBJ1-1	14	-	-	TGTGCCAGCAGCGGTGACGGGTTGAACACTGAAGCTTTCTTT	CASSGDGLNTEAFF
TRBV30	TRBJ1-1	15	-	-	TGTGCCTGGAGTCAAATCATACAGGGAAGGGCTGAAGCTTTCTTT	CAWSQIIQGRAEAFF
TRBV5-4	TRBJ1-1	15	TRBD1	-	TGTGCCAGCAGCCGGGACAGCACCATGAACACTGAAGCTTTCTTT	CASSRDSTMNTEAFF
TRBV25-1	TRBJ1-3	17	TRBD1	-	TGTGCCAGCAGTCTAGGGACAGGGGGAAATACGGGAAACACCATATATTTT	CASSLGTGGNTGNTIYF
TRBV21-1	TRBJ1-2	13	-	-	TGTGCCAGCAGCAAAACCGCGAACTATGGCTACACCTTC	CASSKTANYGYTF
TRBV15	TRBJ1-4	13	-	-	TGTGCCACCAGCAGAGTGGCGGGCCGGGATACGTTTTTT	CATSRVAGRDTFF